This TCR beta chain originates from a study of blood T cell repertoires in COVID-19. Whole-study context: T cells, B-cell-depleted T cells, or PBMCs provided the cDNA or gDNA that served as material.

The CDR3 sequence is 17 residues long. Germline CDR1 MDHEN, CDR2 SYDVKM. Losses at the gene ends were 11 bases for V and 1 base for J; bases not matched to a gene: 10. Authors' methods: Amplification of reference gene primers was used by the study to estimate nucleated cell counts. The data were produced by immunoSEQ multiplex PCR, yet TCRdb's version contains in-frame clones alone and is incomplete. Clonal size and the V and J genes are those of that table, whereas D and trimming came from the DNA. Of more than 70,000 clones in the sample, around nine tenths were seen once. Sequencing was carried out using peripheral blood. This sequence originates from a woman aged 80 or older with acute or convalescent COVID-19. The chain carries TRBV28 and TRBJ2-1, with TRBD2 matching over 14 bases. The CDR3 DNA reads as TGTGCCGCTCCAGGGACTAGCGGGAGTACGTCCTACAATGAGCAGTTCTTC. It is translated as CAAPGTSGSTSYNEQFF.